The rows below give T cell receptor beta chains drawn from one sample of a study of blood T cell repertoires in COVID-19. Repertoires were generated with immunoSEQ multiplex PCR, while TCRdb's copy carries only in-frame clones and drops some. The sample contains about 410,000 clones, approximately 90% of which appear only once. The sample comprised peripheral blood. The source is a woman aged 25 to 45 with active or convalescent COVID-19. The CDR3 runs from the conserved cysteine through the conserved F or W. Fields, in order: V gene, D gene, clone size, J gene, CDR3 protein, CDR3 DNA. The D gene is left open where the match is weak. Size values are once, few and many counts, or a class for expanded clones, and some rows have none.

>TRBV18|TRBD1|-|TRBJ2-7
CASSSSYGTGAYEQYF
TGTGCCAGCTCATCTTCTTATGGGACAGGGGCGTACGAGCAGTACTTC
>TRBV18|TRBD1|-|TRBJ2-1
CASSQPGGATYNEQFF
TGTGCCAGCTCACAACCAGGGGGCGCCACCTACAATGAGCAGTTCTTC
>TRBV9|TRBD1|-|TRBJ2-1
CASSVDPGTGGNEQFF
TGTGCCAGCAGCGTAGACCCCGGGACAGGGGGCAATGAGCAGTTCTTC
>TRBV5-4|-|-|TRBJ2-1
CASTERASYNEQFF
TGTGCCAGCACCGAGAGGGCCTCCTACAATGAGCAGTTCTTC
>TRBV27|TRBD1|-|TRBJ1-6
CASGTGREWGGSSYNSPLHF
TGTGCCAGCGGGACAGGCAGAGAATGGGGGGGGAGCTCCTATAATTCACCCCTCCACTTT
>TRBV6-1|TRBD2|-|TRBJ2-3
CASSAYSGTASTDTQYF
TGTGCCAGCAGTGCGTATAGCGGGACCGCTAGCACAGATACGCAGTATTTT
>TRBV4-2|TRBD2|-|TRBJ2-5
CASSQALTSLETQYF
TGTGCCAGCAGCCAAGCGCTGACTAGCCTTGAGACCCAGTACTTC
>TRBV6-1|TRBD1|-|TRBJ1-2
CASSEATGTGGLNYGYTF
TGTGCCAGCAGTGAAGCTACAGGGACAGGGGGACTTAACTATGGCTACACCTTC
>TRBV9|TRBD1|-|TRBJ1-2
CASSVGTGVANYGYTF
TGTGCCAGCAGCGTAGGGACAGGGGTAGCTAACTATGGCTACACCTTC
>TRBV14|-|-|TRBJ1-2
CASSRANYGYTF
TGTGCCAGCAGCAGAGCTAACTATGGCTACACCTTC
>TRBV4-1|TRBD2|-|TRBJ2-1
CASSQVPSGSAYEQFF
TGCGCCAGCAGCCAAGTTCCTAGCGGGAGTGCCTATGAGCAGTTCTTC
>TRBV28|TRBD1|few|TRBJ1-2
CAAVGPRGRGNYGYTF
TGTGCTGCGGTTGGCCCCCGTGGCAGGGGGAACTATGGCTACACCTTC
>TRBV27|TRBD1|-|TRBJ1-2
CASTPGGGTGGYGYTF
TGTGCCAGCACCCCTGGGGGGGGGACAGGAGGGTATGGCTACACCTTC
>TRBV5-1|-|-|TRBJ1-1
CASSLGTTTEAFF
TGCGCCAGCAGCTTGGGAACAACAACTGAAGCTTTCTTT
>TRBV5-1|TRBD2|-|TRBJ2-3
CASSFGLATDTQYF
TGCGCCAGCAGCTTCGGACTAGCAACAGATACGCAGTATTTT
>TRBV14|TRBD2|-|TRBJ2-1
CASSQGQLRVAGNNEQFF
TGTGCCAGCAGCCAAGGGCAGCTTAGGGTAGCGGGAAACAATGAGCAGTTCTTC
>TRBV5-4|-|-|TRBJ2-7
CASSLGAGAGYEQYF
TGTGCCAGCAGCTTGGGGGCGGGGGCCGGCTACGAGCAGTACTTC
>TRBV21-1|-|-|TRBJ2-3
CASRRRISTDTQYF
TGTGCCAGCAGGCGGCGGATTAGCACAGATACGCAGTATTTT
>TRBV25-1|-|-|TRBJ2-3
CASSDYRGTDTQYF
TGTGCCAGCAGTGATTATCGGGGCACAGATACGCAGTATTTT